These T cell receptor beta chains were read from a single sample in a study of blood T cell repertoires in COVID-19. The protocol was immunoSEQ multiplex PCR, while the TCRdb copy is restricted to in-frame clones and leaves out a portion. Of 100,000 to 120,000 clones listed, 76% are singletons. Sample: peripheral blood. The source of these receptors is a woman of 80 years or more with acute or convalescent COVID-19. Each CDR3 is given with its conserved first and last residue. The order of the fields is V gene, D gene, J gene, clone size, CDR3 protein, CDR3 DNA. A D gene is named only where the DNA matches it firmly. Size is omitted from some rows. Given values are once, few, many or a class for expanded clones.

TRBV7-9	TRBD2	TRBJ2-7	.	CASSLGASGSLQYF	TGTGCCAGCAGCTTAGGGGCTAGCGGGAGCTTGCAGTACTTC
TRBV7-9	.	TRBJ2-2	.	CASSPPRGNTGELFF	TGTGCCAGCAGCCCTCCGCGGGGTAACACCGGGGAGCTGTTTTTT
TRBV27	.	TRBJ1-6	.	CASSLRREGKPLHF	TGTGCCAGCAGTTTACGCAGGGAAGGAAAACCCCTCCACTTT
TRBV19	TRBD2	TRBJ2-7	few	CASSETSGSYEQYF	TGTGCCAGTAGTGAGACTAGCGGGAGCTACGAGCAGTACTTC
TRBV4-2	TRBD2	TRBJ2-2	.	CASSQTSGSLGELFF	TGTGCCAGCAGCCAGACTAGCGGGAGCCTCGGGGAGCTGTTTTTT
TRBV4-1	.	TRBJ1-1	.	CASSQDLSRVVAEAFF	TGCGCCAGCAGCCAAGATCTTTCACGGGTGGTAGCTGAAGCTTTCTTT
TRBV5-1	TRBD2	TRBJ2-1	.	CASSPVAGGTYNEQFF	TGCGCCAGCAGCCCCGTGGCGGGGGGAACCTACAATGAGCAGTTCTTC
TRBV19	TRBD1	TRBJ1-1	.	CASSIVRGRNAEAFF	TGTGCCAGTAGTATAGTCAGGGGGCGGAACGCTGAAGCTTTCTTT
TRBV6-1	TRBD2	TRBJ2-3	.	CASSDRGLAIDTQYF	TGTGCCAGCAGTGATCGAGGACTAGCAATAGATACGCAGTATTTT
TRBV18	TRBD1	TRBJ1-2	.	CASSPTVGQEYGYTF	TGTGCCAGCTCACCCACCGTGGGACAGGAGTATGGCTACACCTTC
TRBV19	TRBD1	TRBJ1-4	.	CASSGYRGPNEKLFF	TGTGCCAGTAGTGGATACAGGGGTCCTAATGAAAAACTGTTTTTT
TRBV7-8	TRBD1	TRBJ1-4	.	CASSLGVPGQGLLAKLFF	TGTGCCAGCAGCTTAGGCGTCCCGGGACAGGGTTTGCTCGCAAAACTGTTTTTT
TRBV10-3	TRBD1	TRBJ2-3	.	CATRQGASTDTQYF	TGTGCCACGAGACAGGGGGCAAGCACAGATACGCAGTATTTT
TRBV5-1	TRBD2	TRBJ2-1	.	CASSLSGGPWNEQFF	TGCGCCAGCAGCTTATCGGGAGGGCCTTGGAATGAGCAGTTCTTC
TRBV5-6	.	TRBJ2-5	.	CASSPTAGETQYF	TGTGCCAGCAGCCCGACGGCAGGAGAGACCCAGTACTTC
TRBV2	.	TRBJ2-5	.	CASSEALPGETQYF	TGTGCCAGCAGTGAAGCGCTCCCCGGGGAGACCCAGTACTTC
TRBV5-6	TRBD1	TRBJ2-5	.	CASSWLTGGGQETQYF	TGTGCCAGCAGCTGGCTGACAGGGGGGGGTCAAGAGACCCAGTACTTC
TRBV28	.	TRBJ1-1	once	CASSFLMNTEAFF	TGTGCCAGCAGTTTTCTAATGAACACTGAAGCTTTCTTT
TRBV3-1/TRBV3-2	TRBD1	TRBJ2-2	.	CASSLGQGARVTGELFF	TGTGCCAGCAGCCTTGGACAGGGGGCGCGGGTCACCGGGGAGCTGTTTTTT
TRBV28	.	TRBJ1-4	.	CASSHGGGSDNEKLFF	TGTGCCAGCAGCCATGGAGGAGGGTCGGATAATGAAAAACTGTTTTTT
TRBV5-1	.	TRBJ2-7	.	CASSLPHRMTAPLSPGSYEQYF	TGCGCCAGCAGCTTGCCCCATCGGATGACCGCTCCCCTTTCCCCGGGGTCCTACGAGCAGTACTTC
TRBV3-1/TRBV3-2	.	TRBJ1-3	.	CASSQLKGQFAF	TGTGCCAGCAGCCAGCTTAAGGGACAATTTGCCTTT
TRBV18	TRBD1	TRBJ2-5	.	CASSPRTGPQETQYF	TGTGCCAGCTCACCTCGGACAGGGCCTCAAGAGACCCAGTACTTC
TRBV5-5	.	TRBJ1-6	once	CASSLRRDGSPLHF	TGTGCCAGCAGCTTGAGGAGGGACGGATCACCCCTCCACTTT
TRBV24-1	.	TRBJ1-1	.	CATRQTGNTEAFF	TGTGCCACCAGACAAACAGGGAACACTGAAGCTTTCTTT
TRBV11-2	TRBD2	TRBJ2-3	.	CASSWALGLAGGGDTQYF	TGTGCCAGCAGCTGGGCGTTAGGGCTAGCGGGGGGTGGAGATACGCAGTATTTT
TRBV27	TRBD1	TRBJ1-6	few	CASKWDRGNSPLHF	TGTGCCAGCAAATGGGACAGGGGGAATTCACCCCTCCACTTT
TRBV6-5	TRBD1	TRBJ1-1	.	CASTEQGSTEAFF	TGTGCCAGCACCGAACAGGGGAGCACTGAAGCTTTCTTT
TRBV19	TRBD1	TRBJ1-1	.	CASTEDRSASMNTEAFF	TGTGCCAGTACTGAGGACAGGTCTGCTTCTATGAACACTGAAGCTTTCTTT
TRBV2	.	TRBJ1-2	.	CASSVNGLIYGYTF	TGTGCCAGCAGTGTTAACGGTTTGATTTATGGCTACACCTTC
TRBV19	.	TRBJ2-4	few	CASRPGVKNIQYF	TGTGCCAGTAGACCAGGGGTGAAGAACATTCAGTACTTC
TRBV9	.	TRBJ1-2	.	CASSVKGASNYGYTF	TGTGCCAGCAGCGTAAAAGGAGCCTCCAACTATGGCTACACCTTC
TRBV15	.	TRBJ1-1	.	CATSRAGGAGTEAFF	TGTGCCACCAGCAGAGCGGGGGGCGCGGGGACTGAAGCTTTCTTT
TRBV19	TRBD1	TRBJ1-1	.	CASSIPNRGNTEAFF	TGTGCCAGTAGTATTCCTAACAGGGGAAACACTGAAGCTTTCTTT
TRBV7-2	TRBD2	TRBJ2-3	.	CASSFSGRGGGTQYF	TGTGCCAGCAGCTTTAGCGGGAGAGGCGGGGGTACGCAGTATTTT
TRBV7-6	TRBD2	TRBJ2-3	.	CASSLGPRTSGTDTQYF	TGTGCCAGCAGCTTAGGGCCCAGGACTAGCGGGACAGATACGCAGTATTTT
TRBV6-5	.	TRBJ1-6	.	CAGEQGRNSPLHF	TGTGCCGGGGAACAGGGTAGGAATTCACCCCTCCACTTT
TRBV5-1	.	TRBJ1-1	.	CASRGRGGSNTEAFF	TGCGCCAGCAGGGGGAGGGGAGGTTCGAACACTGAAGCTTTCTTT
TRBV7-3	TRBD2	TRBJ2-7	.	CASSALAGGSYEQYF	TGTGCCAGCAGCGCACTAGCGGGGGGCTCCTACGAGCAGTACTTC
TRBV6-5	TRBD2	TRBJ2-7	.	CASRPRGEGEQYF	TGTGCCAGCCGACCACGCGGGGAGGGCGAGCAGTACTTC